This is a list of T cell receptor beta chains from one sample in a study of OX40 agonist ivuxolimab in advanced cancers. Repertoires were generated with immunoSEQ multiplex PCR, while TCRdb's copy carries only in-frame clones and drops some. This table holds tens of thousands of clones, about 82% found once. The source material was CD4+ or CD8+ T cells sorted from blood, sampled in a trial of the OX40 agonist ivuxolimab. Source of these receptors: an adult with an advanced solid tumor such as melanoma, head and neck, liver or kidney cancer. Each CDR3 is given with its conserved first and last residue. The D gene is left open where the match is weak. A clone size is listed for some rows: how often the clone was seen (once, few, many), or a class if it is expanded.

TRBV7-7	TRBD2	TRBJ2-2	-	TGTGCTAGCAGCCCGATCCCGGGAGGGTCGGCCGGGGAGCTGTTTTTT	CASSPIPGGSAGELFF
TRBV11-2	-	TRBJ1-2	-	TGTGCCAGCAGCCCCCTTGGGGAGGGGCGAAGCGGCTACACCTTC	CASSPLGEGRSGYTF
TRBV5-4	TRBD1	TRBJ2-7	-	TGTGCCAGCAGCTTGGGATTAGACAGGGGGAACAACGAGCAGTACTTC	CASSLGLDRGNNEQYF
TRBV6-1	-	TRBJ1-2	-	TGTGCCAGCAGTGAACAGAGGAGGTTCTATGGCTACACCTTC	CASSEQRRFYGYTF
TRBV5-6	-	TRBJ1-2	-	TGTGCCAGCAGTGGGACATCTAACTATGGCTACACCTTC	CASSGTSNYGYTF
TRBV27	TRBD1	TRBJ1-1	-	TGTGCCAGCAGTGAGGGGGCGCGGTACACTGAAGCTTTCTTT	CASSEGARYTEAFF
TRBV6-6	TRBD1	TRBJ1-2	-	TGTGCCAGCAGTTACGGACAGGGTGGCTACACCTTC	CASSYGQGGYTF
TRBV27	TRBD1	TRBJ1-5	-	TGTGCCAGCAGTTCCACAGGGGTGGGGGATTTTAGGCCCCAGCATTTT	CASSSTGVGDFRPQHF
TRBV19	-	TRBJ2-5	-	TGTGCCAGCCGGGCCAGGGGTAGGGAGACCCAGTACTTC	CASRARGRETQYF
TRBV7-6	-	TRBJ1-1	-	TGTGCCAGCAGCCCTGGGGGGTCTGGACGGCGCGAGGGCACTGAAGCTTTCTTT	CASSPGGSGRREGTEAFF
TRBV27	-	TRBJ2-1	-	TGTGCCAGCAGTCCTTACCGGACAGACAATGAGCAGTTCTTC	CASSPYRTDNEQFF
TRBV2	-	TRBJ2-5	-	TGTGCCAGCGGCGGGGGCTCAGCGCCCGGAGAGACCCAGTACTTC	CASGGGSAPGETQYF
TRBV29-1	-	TRBJ2-7	once	TGCAGCGTTGAAGTCGGGTTATCCTACGAGCAGTACTTC	CSVEVGLSYEQYF
TRBV6-6	-	TRBJ1-2	-	TGTGCCAGCAGCCACCGAGGGAGAAACTATGGCTACACCTTC	CASSHRGRNYGYTF
TRBV18	-	TRBJ1-4	-	TGTGCCAGCTCACCACCGTCCCAGGGAGAAAAACTGTTTTTT	CASSPPSQGEKLFF
TRBV7-2	-	TRBJ2-2	-	TGTGCCAGCAGCTTACCTGTATTGAGGGTAGCGGTGAACACCGGGGAGCTGTTTTTT	CASSLPVLRVAVNTGELFF
TRBV18	TRBD1	TRBJ1-5	-	TGTGCCAGCTCATCCACAGGGGTGGGTCAGCCCCAGCATTTT	CASSSTGVGQPQHF
TRBV29-1	-	TRBJ2-1	-	TGCAGCGTTGGGGAGCGGACCTACAATGAGCAGTTCTTC	CSVGERTYNEQFF
TRBV7-9	TRBD1	TRBJ2-1	-	TGTGCCAGCAGGAGAACAGGGGACAATGAGCAGTTCTTC	CASRRTGDNEQFF
TRBV11-3	-	TRBJ1-1	-	TGTGCCAGCAGCCTAGCGCTGGGGGACACTGAAGCTTTCTTT	CASSLALGDTEAFF
TRBV5-1	-	TRBJ1-1	-	TGCGCCAGCAGCTCGGATGGAAACAGAGGGACTGAAGCTTTCTTT	CASSSDGNRGTEAFF
TRBV7-9	TRBD1	TRBJ1-1	-	TGTGCCAGCAGCTTGGGGACAGCGAAGAACACTGAAGCTTTCTTT	CASSLGTAKNTEAFF
TRBV5-4	TRBD2	TRBJ2-2	-	TGTGCCAGCAGCGTACAGACTAGCCGCGCCGGGGAGCTGTTTTTT	CASSVQTSRAGELFF
TRBV7-2	-	TRBJ2-3	once	TGTGCCAGCAGCTTAAGGCTTTCCAGGCCGGGGGACACAGATACGCAGTATTTT	CASSLRLSRPGDTDTQYF